This T cell receptor beta chain was identified during a study of T-cell reconstitution after alpha-beta-depleted transplantation in children. A TCRbeta library incorporating unique molecular identifiers was prepared. TCRdb reprocessed the PCR reads via MiXCR and lists one record per CDR3 protein. The table lists some 180,000 distinct CDR3 sequences, about 6.6% of them singletons. The sample holds many counts of this clonotype. The antigen is undetermined. Study conclusions and caveats: About two months after transplant, alpha-beta T cells reportedly came from several hundred expanded graft clones. From surviving recipient T cells and thymic progenitors came the high day-60 TCRbeta diversity observed in some patients. Once a year had passed after transplant, T-cell counts and diversity came mostly from newly produced T cells.

The CDR3 sequence is 15 residues long. Trimming left V 6 bases short and J 7 bases short, with 19 bases between. CDR1 is ENHRY, CDR2 SYGVKD, per germline. The J gene is TRBJ2-1, the V gene TRBV10-3; no clear D gene. The clonotype was recovered from a boy between 2 and 10 years old with acute lymphoblastic leukemia, due to receive a stem cell transplant. The sequencing used PBMCs, collected before TCRalphabeta/CD19-depleted stem cell transplant. The DNA for the CDR3 is TGTGCCATCAGACCGTCTTCGGATAATCCGAATGAGCAGTTCTTC. The encoded protein is CAIRPSSDNPNEQFF.